This T cell receptor beta chain was documented in a study of Tregs in tolerant kidney transplant recipients (dated by TCRdb to about 2019). In terms of the full investigation: The study applied TCRbeta sequencing to find donor-specific regulatory T cells before combined kidney and bone marrow transplantation and then followed those same cells after transplant. In a few healthy controls, several methods of expanding Tregs specific for an allogeneic donor were compared by TCRbeta repertoire sequencing. Broad study findings and their caveats: Expanding Tregs with activated donor B cells appeared to identify the most biologically relevant and donor-specific TCRbeta repertoire. Although technical replication error seemed to be minimal, the question of biological reproducibility was not addressed directly. The study was constrained by small patient numbers, and validation of the findings is required in larger populations and under other immunosuppression protocols.

The CDR3 numbers 16 residues from cysteine through phenylalanine. The kept DNA is CDR3 alone, 48 bases in frame from the first base. For CDR1 and CDR2, the germline V gene (reference sequence) lists GTSNPN and SVGIG. Clipping removes 4 bases from V and 2 bases from J, with 13 as the unmatched junction base count. Points on this clone: Its antigen is currently not known. Base qualities are missing; no much larger clone stands one base away.

Genomic DNA was extracted from sorted cells with the QIAGEN DNeasy Blood and Tissue Kit for TCRbeta CDR3 sequencing. High-throughput TCRbeta CDR3 sequencing, including PCR amplification with bias correction and internal controls, was performed commercially through immunoSEQ. The paper's data handling went like this. Unique productive TCRbeta sequences were defined by CDR3 nucleotide sequence where primers matched, and otherwise by CDR3 amino acid sequence together with Vbeta and Jbeta genes. To correct sorting error, sequences shared between sorted populations at a frequency ratio of 2:1 or less were removed; the rest were assigned to the higher population. A sequence was defined as donor-reactive if the sequence was expanded at least 5-fold in CFSE-low cells compared with unstimulated cells and had a frequency of at least 0.01% in CFSE-low cells. Jensen-Shannon divergence, calculated on the top 100 TCRbeta sequences ranked by frequency, was used to quantify repertoire divergence. For any sample with multiple sequencing runs, sorting error was corrected in each run separately before the runs were pooled. In TCRdb, the immuneACCESS table is reduced to in-frame sequences with V and J assigned. These tables do not hold every clone; where another copy was compared, an unresolved V gene accounts for under half, and the others remain unexplained. V and J calls and clone size come straight from that table; D and trimming were deduced from the DNA. Counted in this sample were some 110,000 clones; roughly nine tenths of them appeared once. Of the sample, more than 0.5% is held by the ten largest clones.

Thawed PBMCs were FACS-sorted into unstimulated Tregs (CD4+CD25+CD127-), CD4+ non-Tregs (CD4+CD25-), CD4 cells and CD8 cells. Blood from healthy controls was obtained either from healthy volunteers or as purchased buffy coats. Healthy control blood was separated into PBMCs by Ficoll density gradient and cryopreserved, and patient PBMCs were collected both before and after transplant. Rearrangement joined TRBV30 to TRBJ1-1, and TRBD1 matches 7 of the central bases. The sample was CD4+ T cells from blood. The receptor's source is a human donor in good health. The CDR3 sequence is CAWTSRGVRVNTEAFF. Read as DNA, the sequence is TGTGCCTGGACCAGCAGGGGGGTTAGGGTAAACACTGAAGCTTTCTTT.